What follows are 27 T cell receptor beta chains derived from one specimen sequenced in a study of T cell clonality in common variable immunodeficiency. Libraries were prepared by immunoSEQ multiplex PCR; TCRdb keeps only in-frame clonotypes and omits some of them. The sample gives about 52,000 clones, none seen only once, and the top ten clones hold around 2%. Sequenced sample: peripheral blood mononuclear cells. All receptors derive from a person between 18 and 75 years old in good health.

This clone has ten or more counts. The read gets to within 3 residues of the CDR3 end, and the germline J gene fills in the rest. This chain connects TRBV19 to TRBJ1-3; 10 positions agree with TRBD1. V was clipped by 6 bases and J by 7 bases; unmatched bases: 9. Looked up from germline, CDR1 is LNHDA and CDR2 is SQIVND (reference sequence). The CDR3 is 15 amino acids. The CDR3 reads CASRAGQGVVNTIYF. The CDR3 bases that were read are TGTGCCAGTAGGGCTGGACAGGGGGTTGTGAACACC.

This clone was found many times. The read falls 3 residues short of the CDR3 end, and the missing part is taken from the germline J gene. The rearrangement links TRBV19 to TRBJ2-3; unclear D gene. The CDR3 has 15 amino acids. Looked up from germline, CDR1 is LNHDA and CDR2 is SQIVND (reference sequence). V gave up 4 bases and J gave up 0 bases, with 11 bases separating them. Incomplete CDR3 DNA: TGTGCCAGTAGTAAAGTGGCAGCGAGCACAGATACG. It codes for CASSKVAASTDT. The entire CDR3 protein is CASSKVAASTDTQYF. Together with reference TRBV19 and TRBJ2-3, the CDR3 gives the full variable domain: DGGITQSPKYLFRKEGQNVTLSCEQNLNHDAMYWYRQDPGQGLRLIYYSQIVNDFQKGDIAEGYSVSREKKESFPLTVTSAQKNPTAFYLCASSKVAASTDTQYFGPGTRLTVL.

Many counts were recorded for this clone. This CDR3 is CASSLGDRVWETQYF. The CDR3 DNA, read in part, is TGTGCCAGCAGCTTGGGAGACAGGGTATGGGAGACC. The chain has TRBV5-8 and TRBJ2-5; 7 positions match TRBD1. The observed sequence ends 3 residues before the CDR3 terminus, with the missing tail filled in from the germline J gene. The length of the CDR3 is 15 residues. Per germline, CDR1 SGHTS and CDR2 YDEGEE. V shed 0 bases and J 5 bases; nucleotides not matched to a gene: 7.

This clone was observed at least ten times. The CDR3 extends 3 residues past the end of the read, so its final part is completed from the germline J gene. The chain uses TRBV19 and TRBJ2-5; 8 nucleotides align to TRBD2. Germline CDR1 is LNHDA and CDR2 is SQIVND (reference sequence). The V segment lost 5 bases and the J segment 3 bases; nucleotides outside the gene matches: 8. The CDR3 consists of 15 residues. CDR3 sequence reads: CASSPGTSDEETQYF. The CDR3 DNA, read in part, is TGTGCCAGTAGTCCCGGGACTAGTGATGAAGAGACC.

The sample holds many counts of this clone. Incomplete CDR3 DNA: TGTGCCAGCAGCTTAAGACAGGGTAGGCAGAATGAG. Protein: CASSLRQGRQNE. The whole CDR3 sequence is CASSLRQGRQNEQFF. The rearrangement uses TRBV7-9 and TRBJ2-1, with TRBD1 matching over 7 bases. The read gets to within 3 residues of the CDR3 end, and the germline J gene fills in the rest. V gave up 2 bases and J gave up 7 bases; unmatched junction bases: 8. Germline CDR1 is SEHNR and CDR2 is FQNEAQ (reference sequence). The CDR3 is made up of 15 amino acids.

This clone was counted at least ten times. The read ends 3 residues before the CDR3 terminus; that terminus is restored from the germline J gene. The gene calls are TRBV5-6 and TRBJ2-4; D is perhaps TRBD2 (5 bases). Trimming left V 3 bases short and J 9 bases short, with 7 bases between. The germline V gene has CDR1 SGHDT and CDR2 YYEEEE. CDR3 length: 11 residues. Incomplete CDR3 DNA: TGTGCCAGCAGCTCCCGGGGCATT. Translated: CASSSRGI. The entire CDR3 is CASSSRGIQYF.

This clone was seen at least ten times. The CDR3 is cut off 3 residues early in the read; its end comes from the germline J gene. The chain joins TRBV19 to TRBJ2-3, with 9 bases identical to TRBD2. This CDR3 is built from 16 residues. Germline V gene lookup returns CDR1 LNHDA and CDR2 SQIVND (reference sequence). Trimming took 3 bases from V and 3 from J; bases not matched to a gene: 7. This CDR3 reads CASSIEAGGVTDTQYF. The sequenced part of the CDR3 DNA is TGTGCCAGTAGTATCGAAGCGGGAGGAGTGACAGATACG. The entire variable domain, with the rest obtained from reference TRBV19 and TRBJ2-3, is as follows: DGGITQSPKYLFRKEGQNVTLSCEQNLNHDAMYWYRQDPGQGLRLIYYSQIVNDFQKGDIAEGYSVSREKKESFPLTVTSAQKNPTAFYLCASSIEAGGVTDTQYFGPGTRLTVL.

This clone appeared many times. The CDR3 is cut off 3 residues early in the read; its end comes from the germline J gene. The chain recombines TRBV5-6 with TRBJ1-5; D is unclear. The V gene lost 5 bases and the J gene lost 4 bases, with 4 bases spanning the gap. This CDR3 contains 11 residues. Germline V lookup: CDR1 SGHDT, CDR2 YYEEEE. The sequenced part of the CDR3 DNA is TGTGCCAGCAGTTTAAATCAGCCC. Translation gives CASSLNQP. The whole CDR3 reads CASSLNQPQHF.

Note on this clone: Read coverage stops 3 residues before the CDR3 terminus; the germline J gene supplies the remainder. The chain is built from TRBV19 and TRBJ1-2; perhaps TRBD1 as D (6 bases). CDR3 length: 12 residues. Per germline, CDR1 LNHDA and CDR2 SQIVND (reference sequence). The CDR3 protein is CATSGHFYDYTF. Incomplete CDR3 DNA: TGTGCCACATCGGGACACTTCTACGAC.

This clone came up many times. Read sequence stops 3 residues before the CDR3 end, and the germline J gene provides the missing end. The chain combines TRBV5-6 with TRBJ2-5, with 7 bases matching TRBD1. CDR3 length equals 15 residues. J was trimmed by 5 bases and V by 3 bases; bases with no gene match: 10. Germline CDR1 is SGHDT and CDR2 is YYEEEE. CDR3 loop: CASSYLRGLEETQYF. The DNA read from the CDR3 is TGTGCCAGCAGCTACCTTAGGGGGCTGGAGGAGACC.

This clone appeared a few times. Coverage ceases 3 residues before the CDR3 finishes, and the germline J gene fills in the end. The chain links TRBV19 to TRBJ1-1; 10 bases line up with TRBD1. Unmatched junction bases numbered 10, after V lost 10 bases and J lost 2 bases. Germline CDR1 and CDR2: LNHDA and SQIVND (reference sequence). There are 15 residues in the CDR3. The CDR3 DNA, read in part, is TGTGCCACCCGGGACAGGGGACGAGGCAACACTGAA. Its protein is CATRDRGRGNTE. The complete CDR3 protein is CATRDRGRGNTEAFF.

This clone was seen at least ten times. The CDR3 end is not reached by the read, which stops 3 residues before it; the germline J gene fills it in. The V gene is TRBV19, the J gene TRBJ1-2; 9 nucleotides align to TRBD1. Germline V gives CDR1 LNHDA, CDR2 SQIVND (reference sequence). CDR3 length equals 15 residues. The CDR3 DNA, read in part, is TGTGCCAGTAGTAGCCGGGACAGGGTAGGGAAGGGC. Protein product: CASSSRDRVGKG. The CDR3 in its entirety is CASSSRDRVGKGYTF.

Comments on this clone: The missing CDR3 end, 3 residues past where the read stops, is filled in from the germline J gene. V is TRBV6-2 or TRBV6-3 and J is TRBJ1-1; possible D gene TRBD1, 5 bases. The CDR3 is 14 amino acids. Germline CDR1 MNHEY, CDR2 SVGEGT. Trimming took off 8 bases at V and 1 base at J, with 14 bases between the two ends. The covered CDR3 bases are TGTGCCAGCTCCCTCAGGGTGGGGAACACTGAA. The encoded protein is CASSLRVGNTE. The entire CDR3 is CASSLRVGNTEAFF.

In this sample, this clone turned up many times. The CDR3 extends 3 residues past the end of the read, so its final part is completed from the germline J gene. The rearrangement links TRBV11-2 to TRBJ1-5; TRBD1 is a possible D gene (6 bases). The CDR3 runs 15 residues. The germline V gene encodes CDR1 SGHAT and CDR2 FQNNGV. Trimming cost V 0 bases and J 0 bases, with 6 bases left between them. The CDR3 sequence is CASSLDRGSNQPQHF. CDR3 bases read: TGTGCCAGCAGCTTAGACAGGGGTAGCAATCAGCCC.

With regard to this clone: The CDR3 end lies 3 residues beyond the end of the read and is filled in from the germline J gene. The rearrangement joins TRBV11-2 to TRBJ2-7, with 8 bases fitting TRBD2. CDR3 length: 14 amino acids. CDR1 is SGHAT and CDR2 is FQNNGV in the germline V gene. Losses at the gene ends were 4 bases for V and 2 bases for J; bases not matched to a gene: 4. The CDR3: CASSSQGLAYEQYF. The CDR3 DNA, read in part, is TGTGCCAGCAGCTCCCAGGGACTAGCCTACGAG.

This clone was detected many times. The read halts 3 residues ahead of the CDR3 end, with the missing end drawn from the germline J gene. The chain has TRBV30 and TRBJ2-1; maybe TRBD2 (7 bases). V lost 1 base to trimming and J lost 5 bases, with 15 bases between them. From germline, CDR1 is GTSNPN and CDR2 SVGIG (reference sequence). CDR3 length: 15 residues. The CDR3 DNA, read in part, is TGTGCCTGGAGTGGGGGGGGACACCCGAACAATGAG. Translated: CAWSGGGHPNNE. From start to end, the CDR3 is CAWSGGGHPNNEQFF. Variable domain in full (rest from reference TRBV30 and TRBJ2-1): SQTIHQWPATLVQPVGSPLSLECTVEGTSNPNLYWYRQAAGRGLQLLFYSVGIGQISSEVPQNLSASRPQDRQFILSSKKLLLSDSGFYLCAWSGGGHPNNEQFFGPGTRLTVL.

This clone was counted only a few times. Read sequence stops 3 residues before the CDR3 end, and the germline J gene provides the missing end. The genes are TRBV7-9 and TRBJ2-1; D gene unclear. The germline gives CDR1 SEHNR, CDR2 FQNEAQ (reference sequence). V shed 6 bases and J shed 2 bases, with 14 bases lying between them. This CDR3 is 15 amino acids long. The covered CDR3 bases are TGTGCCAGCAGTCAAAGCGCAGACGCCTACAATGAG. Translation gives CASSQSADAYNE. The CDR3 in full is CASSQSADAYNEQFF.

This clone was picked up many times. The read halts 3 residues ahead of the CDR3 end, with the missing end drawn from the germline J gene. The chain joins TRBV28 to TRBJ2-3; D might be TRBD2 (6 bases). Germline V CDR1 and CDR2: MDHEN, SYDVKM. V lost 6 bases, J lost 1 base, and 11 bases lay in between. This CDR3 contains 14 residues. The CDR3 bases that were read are TGTGCCAGCAGGACGAGACTAGGCACAGATACG. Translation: CASRTRLGTDT. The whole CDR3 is CASRTRLGTDTQYF.

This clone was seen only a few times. CDR3 DNA (partial): TGTGCCAGTAGTCCCCGGGGGGTTAGCTATGGT. Translation gives CASSPRGVSYG. The CDR3, in full, reads CASSPRGVSYGQYF. The chain joins TRBV19 to TRBJ2-4, with 7 bases matching TRBD2. The read finishes 3 residues shy of the CDR3 end, and the germline J gene is used to complete it. Germline V gene sequence: CDR1 LNHDA, CDR2 SQIVND (reference sequence). This CDR3 has 14 residues.

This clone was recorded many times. CDR3 bases read: TGTGCCATCAGCGCCGCGGGGAGAGAAACCTACGAG. Protein product: CAISAAGRETYE. The full CDR3 sequence reads CAISAAGRETYEQYF. V and J are TRBV10-3 and TRBJ2-7, with a tentative D call TRBD2 (6 bases). The read falls 3 residues short of the CDR3 end, and the missing part is taken from the germline J gene. The CDR3 length is 15 residues. Trimming removed 6 bases from V and 2 bases from J, with 17 bases in between. Looked up from germline, CDR1 is ENHRY and CDR2 is SYGVKD.

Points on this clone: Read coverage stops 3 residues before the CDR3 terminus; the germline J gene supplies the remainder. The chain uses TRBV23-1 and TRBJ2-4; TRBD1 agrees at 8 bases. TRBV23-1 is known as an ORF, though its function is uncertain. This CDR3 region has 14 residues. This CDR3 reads CASRNDRGGQPQYF. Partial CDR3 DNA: TGCGCCAGCAGAAATGACAGGGGCGGTCAGCCT.

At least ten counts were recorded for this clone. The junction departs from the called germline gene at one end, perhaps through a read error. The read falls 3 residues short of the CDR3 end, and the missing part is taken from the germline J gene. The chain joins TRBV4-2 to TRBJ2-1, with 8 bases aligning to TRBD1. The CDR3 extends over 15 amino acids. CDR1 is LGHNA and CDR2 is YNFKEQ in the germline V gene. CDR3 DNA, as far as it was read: TGCGCCAGCAGCCAAGAAACAGGGGGCTACAATGAG. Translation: CASSQETGGYNE. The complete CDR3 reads CASSQETGGYNEQFF.

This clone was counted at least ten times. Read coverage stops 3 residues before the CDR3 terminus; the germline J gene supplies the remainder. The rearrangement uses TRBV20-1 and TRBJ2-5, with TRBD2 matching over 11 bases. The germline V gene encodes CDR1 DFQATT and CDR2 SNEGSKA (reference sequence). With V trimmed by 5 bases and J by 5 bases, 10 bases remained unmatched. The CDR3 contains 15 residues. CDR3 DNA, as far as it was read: TGCAGTGCTGGCGACTTAGCGGGGGGGCGGGAGACC. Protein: CSAGDLAGGRET. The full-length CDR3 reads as CSAGDLAGGRETQYF.

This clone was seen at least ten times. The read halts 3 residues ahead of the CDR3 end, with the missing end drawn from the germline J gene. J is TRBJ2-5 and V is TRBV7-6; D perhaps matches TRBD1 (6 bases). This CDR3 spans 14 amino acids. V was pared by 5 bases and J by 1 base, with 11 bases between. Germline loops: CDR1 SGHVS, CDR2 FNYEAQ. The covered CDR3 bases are TGTGCCAGCAGCCGGCGGACAGTCCAAGAGACC. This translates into CASSRRTVQET. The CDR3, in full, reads CASSRRTVQETQYF.

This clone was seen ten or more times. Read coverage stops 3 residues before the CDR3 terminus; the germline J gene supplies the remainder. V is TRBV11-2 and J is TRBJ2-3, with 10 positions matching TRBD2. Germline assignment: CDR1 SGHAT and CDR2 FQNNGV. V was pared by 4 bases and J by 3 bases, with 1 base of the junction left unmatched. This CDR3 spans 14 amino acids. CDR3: CASSWTSGTDTQYF. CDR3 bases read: TGTGCCAGCAGCTGGACTAGCGGAACAGATACG.

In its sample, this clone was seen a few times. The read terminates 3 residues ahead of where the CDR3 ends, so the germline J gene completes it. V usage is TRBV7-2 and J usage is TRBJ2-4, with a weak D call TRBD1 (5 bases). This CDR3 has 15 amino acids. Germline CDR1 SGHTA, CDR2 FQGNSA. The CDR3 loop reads CASSLATTDQDGQYF. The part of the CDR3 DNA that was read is TGTGCCAGCAGCTTAGCAACGACAGACCAGGATGGT.

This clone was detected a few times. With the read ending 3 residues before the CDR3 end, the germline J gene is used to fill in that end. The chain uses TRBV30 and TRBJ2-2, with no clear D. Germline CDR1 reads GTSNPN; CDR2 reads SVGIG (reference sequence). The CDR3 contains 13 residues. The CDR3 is CAWRGPTYEKLFF. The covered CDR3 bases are TGTGCCTGGAGAGGGCCTACCTATGAAAAG.